The 29 T cell receptor beta chains given below trace back to one sample, sequenced in a study of cytomegalovirus exposure and HLA in healthy donors (dated by TCRdb to 2017 to 2019). Libraries were made using the immunoSEQ multiplex PCR assay. For the multiplex PCR, a mixture combining 60 forward primers for TCR Vbeta segments and 13 reverse primers for TCR Jbeta segments was used. The clones in this table, taken by TCRdb from immuneACCESS, are in-frame only. Not every clone is retained; where verified, under half of the shortfall comes from an unresolved V gene, and the cause of the rest is unknown. Across this sample there are 150,000 to 180,000 clones, with over 75% seen only once. The top ten clones comprise around 5.2% of the sample. Sequencing used PBMCs. Receptors originate from a middle-aged woman in good health and CMV-seropositive.

The chain couples TRBV5-3 to TRBJ1-5; 8 nucleotides match TRBD1. TRBV5-3 is an ORF for which the function is uncertain. The CDR3 covers 17 residues. V shed 4 bases, J shed 4 bases, and the junction held 13 bases outside the gene matches. CDR3 sequence: CARSPDRGVPPNQPQHF. The CDR3 region has the DNA TGTGCCAGAAGCCCTGACAGGGGAGTACCCCCGAATCAGCCCCAGCATTTT.

The rearrangement joins TRBV10-1 to TRBJ2-7; tentative D call: TRBD1 (5 bases). CDR1 is WNHNN and CDR2 is SYGVQD in the germline V gene (reference sequence). The CDR3 sequence is 14 residues long. The V end was cut by 3 bases, the J end by 3 bases, with 12 bases between. The DNA of the CDR3 is TGCGCCAGCAGTGACCAGGGCTTTGGCTACGAGCAGTACTTC. Protein product: CASSDQGFGYEQYF.

This sequence joins TRBV19 and TRBJ2-7; D might be TRBD1 (6 bases). This CDR3 contains 14 residues. V lost 3 bases to trimming and J lost 3 bases, with 12 bases between them. The germline CDR1 and CDR2 sequences are LNHDA and SQIVND (reference sequence). The CDR3 nucleotides are TGTGCCAGTAGTATTCAACAGGGACGCTACGAGCAGTACTTC. Amino acids: CASSIQQGRYEQYF.

This clone was recorded a few times. The chain carries TRBV28 and TRBJ1-1, with 11 bases aligning to TRBD1. Germline lookup yields CDR1 MDHEN and CDR2 SYDVKM. The CDR3 consists of 17 residues. J gave up 5 bases and V 4 bases, and 12 bases lay outside the gene matches. CDR3 amino acids: CASSSRTGGRLGTEAFF. DNA of the CDR3: TGTGCCAGCAGTTCGCGGACAGGGGGCCGTTTGGGTACTGAAGCTTTCTTT.

V usage is TRBV5-1 and J usage is TRBJ2-7; 9 nucleotides agree with TRBD2. This CDR3 has 15 amino acids. V dropped 0 bases and J dropped 3; count of bases not matched to a gene: 4. Germline V gene data show CDR1 as SGHRS and CDR2 as YFSETQ. The DNA for the CDR3 is TGCGCCAGCAGCTTGGCGGCGGGAGGGGGCTACGAGCAGTACTTC. Protein sequence: CASSLAAGGGYEQYF. Variable domain in full (rest from reference TRBV5-1 and TRBJ2-7): KAGVTQTPRYLIKTRGQQVTLSCSPISGHRSVSWYQQTPGQGLQFLFEYFSETQRNKGNFPGRFSGRQFSNSRSEMNVSTLELGDSALYLCASSLAAGGGYEQYFGPGTRLTVT.

This clone was seen just once. The chain is built from TRBV5-6 and TRBJ2-1, with 8 bases identical to TRBD2. Per germline, CDR1 SGHDT and CDR2 YYEEEE. The CDR3 is made up of 15 amino acids. After removal of 1 base from V and 3 bases from J, the junction contained 3 bases not matched to a gene. CDR3 sequence: CASSLTSGDYNEQFF. In nucleotides, the CDR3 is TGTGCCAGCAGCTTGACTAGCGGAGACTACAATGAGCAGTTCTTC. The entire variable domain, with the rest obtained from reference TRBV5-6 and TRBJ2-1, is as follows: DAGVTQSPTHLIKTRGQQVTLRCSPKSGHDTVSWYQQALGQGPQFIFQYYEEEERQRGNFPDRFSGHQFPNYSSELNVNALLLGDSALYLCASSLTSGDYNEQFFGPGTRLTVL.

The chain is built from TRBV13 and TRBJ2-4; possibly TRBD1 for D (5 bases). Germline CDR1 reads PRHDT; CDR2 reads FYEKMQ (reference sequence). The V end lost 3 bases, the J end lost 1 base, and 16 bases lay between the germline ends. The CDR3 runs 17 residues. Written as DNA, the CDR3 is TGTGCCAGCAGCTTGCATCAGGGTATGATGGCCAAAAACATTCAGTACTTC. This sequence encodes CASSLHQGMMAKNIQYF.

V and J are TRBV6-4 and TRBJ2-3; D is undetermined. There are 16 residues in the CDR3. CDR1 is MRHNA, CDR2 SNTAGT, per germline. Trimming cost V 0 bases and J 0 bases, with 10 bases left between them. The CDR3 loop reads CASSDSGGASTDTQYF. The CDR3 DNA follows: TGTGCCAGCAGTGACTCCGGCGGAGCTAGCACAGATACGCAGTATTTT.

V gene TRBV4-2 combines with J gene TRBJ2-1, with D maybe TRBD2 (6 bases). Trimming cost V 1 base and J 5 bases, with 9 bases left between them. The CDR3 runs 14 residues. Germline CDR1 reads LGHNA; CDR2 reads YNFKEQ. CDR3: CASSQAASDNEQFF. CDR3 nucleotide sequence: TGTGCCAGCAGCCAAGCGGCTAGCGACAATGAGCAGTTCTTC.

The chain joins TRBV28 to TRBJ2-1, with 7 bases lining up with TRBD2. Unmatched junction bases numbered 5, after V lost 7 bases and J lost 8 bases. Germline V gives CDR1 MDHEN, CDR2 SYDVKM. This CDR3 region has 12 residues. The DNA of the CDR3 is TGTGCCAGCAACAGACTAGCTGATGAGCAGTTCTTC. This codes for CASNRLADEQFF. Using reference TRBV28 and TRBJ2-1 for the parts outside the CDR3, the full variable domain is DVKVTQSSRYLVKRTGEKVFLECVQDMDHENMFWYRQDPGLGLRLIYFSYDVKMKEKGDIPEGYSVSREKKERFSLILESASTNQTSMYLCASNRLADEQFFGPGTRLTVL.

The rearrangement joins TRBV28 to TRBJ1-1; 7 nucleotides agree with TRBD1. J gave up 0 bases and V 2 bases, and 3 bases lay outside the gene matches. Per the germline V gene, CDR1 is MDHEN and CDR2 is SYDVKM. The CDR3 extends over 15 amino acids. The CDR3 spells CASSLTGALNTEAFF. The CDR3, as DNA: TGTGCCAGCAGTTTAACAGGGGCACTGAACACTGAAGCTTTCTTT.

This chain connects TRBV5-4 to TRBJ2-1; 9 bases align to TRBD1. Germline values: CDR1 SGHNT, CDR2 YYREEE (reference sequence). With 0 bases clipped from V and 6 bases from J, the junction kept 4 bases outside the gene matches. The CDR3 consists of 15 residues. This CDR3 reads CASSLGGTGFNEQFF. The CDR3 DNA reads TGTGCCAGCAGCTTGGGCGGGACAGGGTTCAATGAGCAGTTCTTC.

V usage is TRBV9 and J usage is TRBJ2-1; maybe TRBD1 (6 bases). The CDR3 has 11 amino acids. Germline lookup yields CDR1 SGDLS and CDR2 YYNGEE. V lost 7 bases and J 7 bases, leaving 9 bases between the germline ends. The CDR3 loop is CASARGNEQFF. CDR3 nucleotides: TGTGCCAGCGCCAGGGGAAATGAGCAGTTCTTC.

V and J are TRBV5-4 and TRBJ1-2; TRBD1 agrees at 9 bases. The CDR3 runs to 14 residues. Germline V CDR1 and CDR2: SGHNT, YYREEE (reference sequence). V lost 4 bases and J lost 5; bases outside the gene matches: 6. For the CDR3, the DNA is TGTGCCAGCAGCAGGGACAGGGATTGGTATGGCTACACCTTC. It encodes CASSRDRDWYGYTF.

The V call is TRBV19, the J call TRBJ2-5; no definite D call. CDR1 is LNHDA, CDR2 SQIVND, per germline (reference sequence). V was shortened by 3 bases and J by 2 bases, with 16 bases between the two germline ends. The CDR3 extends over 16 amino acids. The CDR3 protein is CASSMVWWSRQETQYF. In nucleotides, the CDR3 is TGTGCCAGTAGTATGGTGTGGTGGAGCCGTCAAGAGACCCAGTACTTC.

The CDR3 DNA reads as TGTGCCAGCAGTAACAAGGACAGCCCTCGTTTGAACGGCTACACCTTC. Residues: CASSNKDSPRLNGYTF. The chain recombines TRBV27 with TRBJ1-2; possible D gene TRBD1, 6 bases. In germline, CDR1 is MNHEY, CDR2 SMNVEV (reference sequence). Trimming pared 5 bases from V and 8 bases from J, leaving 24 bases between. This CDR3 has 16 amino acids.

The chain uses TRBV28 and TRBJ1-1; D uncertain. The germline CDR1 and CDR2 sequences are MDHEN and SYDVKM. This CDR3 spans 14 amino acids. Trimming took off 6 bases at V and 1 base at J, with 12 bases between the two ends. Here the CDR3 DNA reads TGTGCCAGCAGAGCGGGATACCCGAACACTGAAGCTTTCTTT. Encoded protein: CASRAGYPNTEAFF.

The gene calls are TRBV6-1 and TRBJ1-5, with D possibly TRBD1 on 6 matching bases. This CDR3 is 13 amino acids long. V shed 4 bases and J shed 6 bases, with 10 bases lying between them. Per the germline V gene, CDR1 is MNHNS and CDR2 is SASEGT. The CDR3 is CASSAYRVQPQHF. The CDR3 DNA reads as TGTGCCAGCAGTGCGTACAGGGTTCAGCCCCAGCATTTT.

The V gene is TRBV11-2, the J gene TRBJ2-2, with D hard to call. Trimming took 5 bases from V and 1 from J, leaving 11 bases between them. The CDR3 spans 15 residues. CDR1 is SGHAT, CDR2 FQNNGV, per germline. In DNA form, the CDR3 reads TGTGCCAGCAGCCTCTACTCCTTGAACACCGGGGAGCTGTTTTTT. Amino acids: CASSLYSLNTGELFF.

V is TRBV15 and J is TRBJ2-7, with 7 nucleotides matching TRBD1. From germline, CDR1 is LNHNV and CDR2 YYDKDF (reference sequence). This CDR3 is 15 amino acids long. The ends lost 1 base at V and 1 base at J; junction bases unmatched: 4. The CDR3 region is CATSRVTGLSYEQYF. For the CDR3, the DNA is TGTGCCACCAGCAGAGTGACAGGGCTTTCCTACGAGCAGTACTTC.

The chain joins TRBV5-1 to TRBJ2-7; tentatively, D is TRBD1 (6 bases). The CDR3 extends over 14 amino acids. Trimming took off 4 bases at V and 3 bases at J, with 14 bases between the two ends. Per the germline V gene, CDR1 is SGHRS and CDR2 is YFSETQ. The CDR3 sequence is CASSLTGPNYEQYF. The DNA of the CDR3 is TGCGCCAGCAGCCTGACAGGACCCAACTACGAGCAGTACTTC. The variable domain in full, completed from reference TRBV5-1 and TRBJ2-7, reads KAGVTQTPRYLIKTRGQQVTLSCSPISGHRSVSWYQQTPGQGLQFLFEYFSETQRNKGNFPGRFSGRQFSNSRSEMNVSTLELGDSALYLCASSLTGPNYEQYFGPGTRLTVT.

The chain carries TRBV11-1 and TRBJ1-1; no reliable D call. The CDR3 totals 12 residues. Germline V gives CDR1 SGHAT, CDR2 FQDESV (reference sequence). V shed 2 bases and J shed 7 bases, with 8 bases lying between them. The CDR3: CASSLYRVEAFF. The CDR3 DNA follows: TGTGCCAGCAGCTTATATCGTGTTGAAGCTTTCTTT.

This chain uses TRBV6-1 with TRBJ2-1, with 8 bases that match TRBD1. The CDR3 contains 14 residues. The germline gives CDR1 MNHNS, CDR2 SASEGT. Trimming cost V 2 bases and J 12 bases; bases outside gene matches: 9. The CDR3 loop is CASSELSGGSRQFF. The CDR3 DNA sequence: TGTGCCAGCAGTGAACTGTCAGGGGGCAGTAGGCAGTTCTTC.

The V call is TRBV5-1, the J call TRBJ2-7; a weak D match, TRBD1 (6 bases). With 4 bases removed from V and 3 bases from J, the gap between germline ends came to 8 bases. CDR3 length: 12 residues. Germline CDR1 SGHRS, CDR2 YFSETQ. The DNA for the CDR3 is TGCGCCAGCAGCCGGGACAACTACGAGCAGTACTTC. Its protein product is CASSRDNYEQYF.

A remark on this clone: Compared with germline, one end of the junction differs, possibly owing to a read error. The gene calls are TRBV19 and TRBJ1-4, with D possibly TRBD1 on 5 matching bases. The germline CDR1 and CDR2 sequences are LNHDA and SQIVND (reference sequence). This CDR3 has 15 residues. This CDR3 is CASSRPAGPGGKLFF. In DNA form, the CDR3 reads TGTGCTAGTAGTAGGCCCGCGGGACCCGGCGGAAAACTGTTTTTT.

This sequence joins TRBV4-2 and TRBJ2-6, with 8 bases aligning to TRBD1. The CDR3 is 16 residues long. Per the germline V gene, CDR1 is LGHNA and CDR2 is YNFKEQ. After removal of 1 base from V and 4 bases from J, the junction contained 3 bases not matched to a gene. CDR3 DNA: TGTGCCAGCAGCCAAGGAACAGGGGGAGGGGCCAACGTCCTGACTTTC. Translation: CASSQGTGGGANVLTF.

The chain has TRBV19 and TRBJ1-1; D is unresolved. This CDR3 comprises 15 residues. Looked up from germline, CDR1 is LNHDA and CDR2 is SQIVND (reference sequence). Trimming shortened V by 4 bases and J by 1 base, and 13 bases separated the two germline ends. CDR3 sequence reads: CASSKGRLGNTEAFF. In nucleotides, the CDR3 is TGTGCCAGTAGTAAAGGAAGACTAGGGAACACTGAAGCTTTCTTT.

V is TRBV9 and J is TRBJ2-7; tentatively, D is TRBD1 (5 bases). V was cut by 3 bases and J by 0 bases, with 10 bases left in between. CDR1 and CDR2 from the germline V gene are SGDLS and YYNGEE. This CDR3 is 14 amino acids long. The CDR3 DNA sequence: TGTGCCAGCAGCGGGACAATGAGCTCCTACGAGCAGTACTTC. Its protein is CASSGTMSSYEQYF.

V and J are TRBV14 and TRBJ2-1; 9 bases are a match to TRBD2. This CDR3 is built from 16 residues. Germline V CDR1 and CDR2: SGHDN, FVKESK. With 4 bases clipped from V and 1 base from J, the junction kept 5 bases outside the gene matches. Here the CDR3 DNA reads TGTGCCAGCAGCCCCATTCTAGCGGGATCCTACAATGAGCAGTTCTTC. Protein sequence: CASSPILAGSYNEQFF. Looking up the rest from reference TRBV14 and TRBJ2-1 gives the full variable domain: EAGVTQFPSHSVIEKGQTVTLRCDPISGHDNLYWYRRVMGKEIKFLLHFVKESKQDESGMPNNRFLAERTGGTYSTLKVQPAELEDSGVYFCASSPILAGSYNEQFFGPGTRLTVL.